This T cell receptor beta chain was retrieved from a study of glioma-infiltrating T cells after dendritic cell vaccination. V lost 7 bases to trimming and J lost 0 bases, with 10 bases between them. The length of the CDR3 is 13 residues. Looked up from germline, CDR1 is MGHDK and CDR2 is SYGVNS. The time point: after dendritic cell vaccination, including at tumor progression/relapse. PBMC were collected before vaccination, two weeks after the third vaccination, and at progression. Sequenced by immunoSEQ multiplex PCR; TCRdb stores in-frame clones only, minus some. The table records 75,000 to 85,000 clones, around 87% of them present only once.

This receptor was taken from a human donor with glioblastoma. This material consisted of blood, taken after dendritic cell vaccination. The chain couples TRBV25-1 to TRBJ2-7, with unresolved D. This CDR3 reads CASKRENSYEQYF. CDR3 nucleotides: TGTGCCAGCAAGAGAGAGAACTCCTACGAGCAGTACTTC.